These 2 T cell receptor beta chains share one sample of origin, sequenced in a study of blood T cell repertoires in COVID-19. Assay used: immunoSEQ multiplex PCR; TCRdb lists only in-frame clones, some missing. The profile shows about 160,000 clones, about 86% of them singletons. The sample comprised peripheral blood. These receptors originate from a woman of 80 years or more with acute or convalescent COVID-19.

V usage is TRBV7-2 and J usage is TRBJ2-7; D is possibly TRBD2 (6 bases). The CDR3 runs 14 residues. The V and J ends lost 1 base and 2 bases respectively, with 9 bases between them. Germline CDR1 reads SGHTA; CDR2 reads FQGNSA. The CDR3 nucleotides read TGTGCCAGCAGCTTAGACGGGGGACCCTACGAGCAGTACTTC. As protein: CASSLDGGPYEQYF.

V is TRBV27 and J is TRBJ2-5; 7 bases are a match to TRBD1. J lost 5 bases, V lost 3 bases, and 6 bases had no gene match. The CDR3 covers 14 residues. Germline-derived CDR1 and CDR2 are MNHEY and SMNVEV (reference sequence). The DNA for the CDR3 is TGTGCCAGCAGTTTCAACAGGGGTCGGGAGACCCAGTACTTC. Translated: CASSFNRGRETQYF.